This entry features one TCR beta chain sequence. Antigen unknown. The entry originates in a study of graft-versus-host responses after intestinal transplantation. General study findings and limits: Peak circulating GvH clone levels tracked with early post-transplant HvG declines.

Germline V gene lookup returns CDR1 SGHAT and CDR2 FQNNGV. There are 15 residues in the CDR3. V dropped 5 bases and J dropped 2 bases, with 16 bases sitting between them. Sequenced by immunoSEQ multiplex PCR; TCRdb stores in-frame clones only, minus some. Among about 120,000 clones listed, 90% to 95% were seen once. The chain employs TRBV11-2 and TRBJ2-7; weak D call: TRBD1 (7 bases). The TCR sequence derives from a human donor who received an intestinal transplant. Sequencing was performed on unstimulated CD4+ T cells sorted from spleen or lymph node cells, taken before intestinal transplant. DNA of the CDR3: TGTGCCAGCAGCGCAAGCACCAGGGGGGCCTACGAGCAGTACTTC. It is translated as CASSASTRGAYEQYF.